One sample yielded the 16 T cell receptor beta chains listed below, sequenced in a study of shared clonotypes between healthy human individuals. Data came from immunoSEQ multiplex PCR; TCRdb stores just in-frame clones and leaves some out. Here the sample spans 550,000 to 850,000 clones, roughly 72% being singletons. The sequenced sample was memory CD4+ T cells sorted from blood. Stated subset: CD45RA-negative fraction. The source is a woman aged 25 to 45 in good health.

This clone has just a few counts. This sequence joins TRBV10-1 and TRBJ2-7; D could derive from TRBD1 or TRBD2 (5 bases each). The germline gives CDR1 WNHNN, CDR2 SYGVQD (reference sequence). V dropped 0 bases and J dropped 4 bases, with 7 bases sitting between them. The CDR3 is made up of 13 amino acids. In DNA, the CDR3 is TGCGCCAGCAGTGAGTCTTGGGGGTACGAGCAGTACTTC. Translating gives CASSESWGYEQYF.

This clone was found once. The J gene is TRBJ2-5, the V gene TRBV2, with D possibly TRBD2 on 5 matching bases. Trimming shortened V by 7 bases and J by 1 base, and 10 bases separated the two germline ends. The germline V gene has CDR1 SNHLY and CDR2 FYNNEI. CDR3 size: 13 residues. The CDR3 DNA follows: TGTGCCAGCATCCCTGGGAGCCAAGAGACCCAGTACTTC. This gives the protein CASIPGSQETQYF.

The genes are TRBV6-6 and TRBJ1-5; D uncertain. V was shortened by 4 bases and J by 5 bases, with 12 bases between the two germline ends. The CDR3 spans 14 residues. Germline V gene data show CDR1 as MNHNY and CDR2 as SVGAGI (reference sequence). The DNA for the CDR3 is TGTGCCAGCAGTTGGGAAGGGTTCTATCAGCCCCAGCATTTT. Amino acids: CASSWEGFYQPQHF.

This rearrangement joins TRBV15 to TRBJ2-5; 7 nucleotides agree with TRBD2. Germline-derived CDR1 and CDR2 are LNHNV and YYDKDF (reference sequence). The J segment lost 2 bases and the V segment lost 1 base, leaving 16 bases of the junction unmatched. The CDR3 consists of 19 residues. CDR3: CATSRGSGGSLGRQETQYF. CDR3 sequence (DNA): TGTGCCACCAGCAGAGGATCGGGGGGTTCCCTCGGGCGACAAGAGACCCAGTACTTC.

This chain uses TRBV10-3 with TRBJ1-5; 7 bases agree with TRBD1. Losses at the gene ends were 8 bases for V and 6 bases for J; bases not matched to a gene: 7. This CDR3 region has 13 residues. CDR1 ENHRY and CDR2 SYGVKD come from the germline V gene. The CDR3 loop is CAIATGAAQPQHF. The CDR3 region has the DNA TGTGCCATCGCAACAGGGGCCGCTCAGCCCCAGCATTTT.

The rearrangement uses TRBV9 and TRBJ2-7, with 12 bases aligning to TRBD1. J was trimmed by 0 bases and V by 0 bases; bases with no gene match: 4. CDR3 length: 17 amino acids. Germline-derived CDR1 and CDR2 are SGDLS and YYNGEE. The CDR3 loop reads CASSVGSGQGASYEQYF. The CDR3 bases are TGTGCCAGCAGCGTAGGGTCGGGACAGGGGGCCTCCTACGAGCAGTACTTC.

This sequence joins TRBV7-9 and TRBJ1-4; weak D call: TRBD1 (6 bases). Germline CDR1 and CDR2: SEHNR and FQNEAQ (reference sequence). This CDR3 contains 16 residues. V was shortened by 5 bases and J by 0 bases, with 13 bases between the two germline ends. CDR3 residues: CASSPQGTATNEKLFF. The CDR3 region has the DNA TGTGCCAGCAGCCCGCAGGGGACTGCAACTAATGAAAAACTGTTTTTT.

This sequence joins TRBV28 and TRBJ2-7; D not certain. The germline gives CDR1 MDHEN, CDR2 SYDVKM. V shed 6 bases and J shed 5 bases, with 23 bases lying between them. CDR3 length: 16 amino acids. This chain's CDR3 is CASSLPWQVESHEQYF. CDR3 nucleotide sequence: TGTGCCAGCAGCCTCCCCTGGCAGGTAGAAAGCCACGAGCAGTACTTC.

The chain carries TRBV10-3 and TRBJ1-2; D uncertain. Germline loops: CDR1 ENHRY, CDR2 SYGVKD. This CDR3 comprises 12 residues. Between the trimmed V and J ends, which lost 7 bases and 4 bases, there was a span of 10 bases. The CDR3 bases are TGTGCCATCACCCCGGCAGGCTATGGCTACACCTTC. Its protein is CAITPAGYGYTF.

The V gene is TRBV27, the J gene TRBJ1-1; D not certain. Trimming removed 1 base at V and 6 bases at J, with 9 bases between. The CDR3 is made up of 13 amino acids. Germline V CDR1 and CDR2: MNHEY, SMNVEV (reference sequence). DNA of the CDR3: TGTGCCAGCAGTTTATATGGCCAATCTGAAGCTTTCTTT. This sequence encodes CASSLYGQSEAFF.

The genes are TRBV4-1 and TRBJ1-2; TRBD1 aligns across 10 bases. This CDR3 contains 16 residues. Germline V lookup: CDR1 MGHRA, CDR2 YSYEKL. With 1 base clipped from V and 7 bases from J, the junction kept 9 bases outside the gene matches. CDR3 nucleotides: TGCGCCAGCAGCCAAGGGACAGGGGGTGAGTCGGGTGGCTACACCTTC. Its translation is CASSQGTGGESGGYTF.

V is TRBV11-2 and J is TRBJ1-6; TRBD1 matches 7 bases. Germline trimming cut 6 bases from V and 7 bases from J; bases unmatched to any gene: 3. Germline V CDR1 and CDR2: SGHAT, FQNNGV. This CDR3 has 13 amino acids. CDR3 sequence reads: CASRRQGNSPLHF. The CDR3 bases are TGTGCCAGCAGGAGACAGGGAAATTCACCCCTCCACTTT. Based on the CDR3 plus reference TRBV11-2 and TRBJ1-6, the full variable domain is EAGVAQSPRYKIIEKRQSVAFWCNPISGHATLYWYQQILGQGPKLLIQFQNNGVVDDSQLPKDRFSAERLKGVDSTLKIQPAKLEDSAVYLCASRRQGNSPLHFGNGTRLTVT.

V gene TRBV18 combines with J gene TRBJ2-7; 7 bases are shared with TRBD2. V trimming: 1 base; J trimming: 7 bases; junction bases outside the gene matches: 13. Germline CDR1 reads KGHSH; CDR2 reads LQKENI. CDR3 size: 16 residues. DNA of the CDR3: TGTGCCAGCTCACCACGTGGCGGGAGCGGGTTTAGAGAGCAGTACTTC. It is translated as CASSPRGGSGFREQYF.

The gene calls are TRBV10-3 and TRBJ2-7; TRBD1 matches 7 bases. Germline assignment: CDR1 ENHRY and CDR2 SYGVKD. The CDR3 has 15 amino acids. The V and J ends lost 4 bases and 3 bases, in that order; junction bases with no gene match: 9. The CDR3 reads CAISGQTGKLYEQYF. The CDR3, as DNA: TGTGCCATCAGTGGCCAGACAGGGAAGCTCTACGAGCAGTACTTC.

This clone was detected only a few times. The gene calls are TRBV5-1 and TRBJ1-2; D may be TRBD1 (5 bases). The V end was cut by 0 bases, the J end by 3 bases, with 9 bases between. CDR3 length equals 14 residues. Germline V gives CDR1 SGHRS, CDR2 YFSETQ. The CDR3 nucleotides read TGCGCCAGCAGCTTGGGACAGAGCCACTATGGCTACACCTTC. It is translated as CASSLGQSHYGYTF.

The chain links TRBV19 to TRBJ2-6, with 7 bases that match TRBD1. CDR3 length: 14 amino acids. Germline V gives CDR1 LNHDA, CDR2 SQIVND (reference sequence). J lost 4 bases, V lost 10 bases, and 7 bases had no gene match. CDR3 sequence (DNA): TGTGCCATTAGGACAGGTTCCGGGGCCAACGTCCTGACTTTC. Residues: CAIRTGSGANVLTF.